These 9 T cell receptor beta chains were all obtained from the same sample, sequenced in a study of T cell clonality in common variable immunodeficiency. The protocol was immunoSEQ multiplex PCR, while the TCRdb copy is restricted to in-frame clones and leaves out a portion. This sample has about 52,000 clones, each found more than once. Material for sequencing was peripheral blood mononuclear cells. Source of these receptors: a person aged 18 to 75 in good health.

This clone was counted many times. The read gets to within 3 residues of the CDR3 end, and the germline J gene fills in the rest. This chain uses TRBV9 with TRBJ1-2; D gene unclear. The CDR3 length is 13 residues. V dropped 0 bases and J dropped 7 bases, with 10 bases sitting between them. Germline V gene sequence: CDR1 SGDLS, CDR2 YYNGEE. CDR3 residues: CASSVDLRAGYTF. Partial CDR3 DNA: TGTGCCAGCAGCGTAGATCTGCGGGCTGGC.

This clone was picked up many times. The CDR3 DNA, read in part, is TGCAGTGCTAGAGACCCGGGGAGGGACACCGGGGAG. It translates to CSARDPGRDTGE. The whole CDR3 protein reads CSARDPGRDTGELFF. This rearrangement joins TRBV20-1 to TRBJ2-2, with 7 bases fitting TRBD2. The read is 3 residues too short to cover the CDR3 end, so that end is filled in from the germline J gene. The CDR3 has 15 residues. The germline V gene encodes CDR1 DFQATT and CDR2 SNEGSKA (reference sequence). V shed 0 bases and J 3 bases; nucleotides not matched to a gene: 4.

This clone was seen repeatedly, ten times or more. The DNA ends 3 residues before the CDR3 does, and the rest of the CDR3 is filled in from the germline J gene. This chain connects TRBV19 to TRBJ2-3, with D perhaps TRBD1 (6 bases). With 3 bases removed from V and 1 base from J, the gap between germline ends came to 11 bases. The CDR3 is 15 residues long. Germline CDR1 and CDR2: LNHDA and SQIVND (reference sequence). The CDR3 DNA, read in part, is TGTGCCAGTAGTATGGGTTCAGGGGGCACAGATACG. Protein sequence: CASSMGSGGTDT. The CDR3, in full, reads CASSMGSGGTDTQYF.

This clone has a handful of counts. The junction and the germline gene differ at one end; a read error may be behind it. The read terminates 3 residues ahead of where the CDR3 ends, so the germline J gene completes it. The chain has TRBV7-7 and TRBJ2-3; 11 bases fit TRBD2. From germline, CDR1 is SSHAT and CDR2 FNYEAQ (reference sequence). The CDR3 length is 16 residues. Incomplete CDR3 DNA: TGTGCTAGCAGCCCTCTACTAGCGGGAGTTGTAGAGACG. Amino acid sequence: CASSPLLAGVVET. The whole CDR3 protein is CASSPLLAGVVETQYF.

This clone has a count of ten or more. The read terminates 3 residues ahead of where the CDR3 ends, so the germline J gene completes it. J is TRBJ1-5 and V is TRBV4-2, with D possibly being TRBD1 (6 bases). The V end was cut by 5 bases, the J end by 1 base, with 18 bases between. Germline V lookup: CDR1 LGHNA, CDR2 YNFKEQ. The CDR3 contains 17 residues. The chain's CDR3 is CASSKGGGEGSNQPQHF. The covered CDR3 bases are TGTGCCAGCAGCAAAGGGGGAGGGGAGGGGAGCAATCAGCCC.

This clone has ten or more counts. Sequencing ends 3 residues short of the CDR3 end; the germline J gene provides the rest. The V call is TRBV9, the J call TRBJ2-1; 7 nucleotides align to TRBD2. The germline V gene encodes CDR1 SGDLS and CDR2 YYNGEE. V lost 0 bases, J lost 3 bases, and 3 bases stayed unmatched. The length of the CDR3 is 15 residues. The covered CDR3 bases are TGTGCCAGCAGCGTAGGCACTAGCGACTACAATGAG. The encoded protein is CASSVGTSDYNE. The complete CDR3 reads CASSVGTSDYNEQFF.

This clone was observed at least ten times. The sequence runs out 3 residues before the end of the CDR3; the remainder is reconstructed from the germline J gene. The J gene is TRBJ2-3, the V gene TRBV10-3; D perhaps matches TRBD1 (6 bases). The CDR3 has 14 residues. Germline V gene sequence: CDR1 ENHRY, CDR2 SYGVKD. Deletions cut 6 bases from V and 2 bases from J, with 12 bases between. The DNA read from the CDR3 is TGTGCCATCAGGGAACAGGGAGCCACAGATACG. Its translation: CAIREQGATDT. The whole CDR3 sequence is CAIREQGATDTQYF.

Many counts were recorded for this clone. Read sequence stops 3 residues before the CDR3 end, and the germline J gene provides the missing end. The V call is TRBV7-9, the J call TRBJ1-6; D gene unclear. The ends were cut back, 3 bases at V and 5 bases at J, with 8 bases in the middle. Germline values: CDR1 SEHNR, CDR2 FQNEAQ (reference sequence). The CDR3 is 14 amino acids. CDR3 loop: CASSLGRNNSPLHF. Partial CDR3 DNA: TGTGCCAGCAGCTTGGGCAGAAATAATTCACCC.

This clone occurred many times. The CDR3 end lies 3 residues beyond the end of the read and is filled in from the germline J gene. This chain links TRBV6-2 or TRBV6-3 with TRBJ1-5; TRBD1 matches 7 bases. J lost 6 bases, V lost 7 bases, and 3 bases had no gene match. This CDR3 spans 12 amino acids. Germline CDR1 and CDR2: MNHEY and SVGEGT. CDR3 DNA (partial): TGTGCCAGCAATCAGGGGGTTCAGCCC. Amino acids: CASNQGVQP. The CDR3 as a whole reads CASNQGVQPQHF.